This entry describes one T cell receptor (beta chain). Antigen specificity is unknown. The sample belongs to a study of cytomegalovirus exposure and HLA in healthy donors. Overall study: In an earlier analysis, 90 million to 130 million unique TCR beta sequences were found from some 180 million T cells. A data release that came early held around 85 million unique TCRs from HLA-typed donors. The study, taken as a whole, reports: A later analysis found most CMV-associated TCR beta chains apparently HLA-restricted. The dataset shows that most TCR sequences were rare, while some public TCRs occurred in many donors.

CDR1 is SGDLS and CDR2 is YYNGEE in the germline V gene. The CDR3 contains 13 residues. The V end was cut by 3 bases, the J end by 5 bases, with 12 bases between. The primer mix had 60 Vbeta and 13 Jbeta primers. The assay was immunoSEQ multiplex PCR, and TCRdb's table has in-frame clones only and misses some. This sample has 100,000 to 120,000 clones, with 10% to 15% found just once. This sequence originates from a man aged 35 to 55 in good health and CMV-seropositive. Sequencing was performed on PBMCs. This sequence joins TRBV9 and TRBJ2-7; D unclear. The CDR3 sequence is CASSGSRYDEQYF. The CDR3 DNA follows: TGTGCCAGCAGCGGGAGTAGGTACGACGAGCAGTACTTC.